A selection of T cell receptor beta chains follows, all from one sample in a study of OX40 agonist ivuxolimab in advanced cancers. Profiled with immunoSEQ multiplex PCR; TCRdb holds only in-frame clones, not every one. The repertoire includes about 69,000 clones, 90% to 95% of them detected once, and around 0.31% sits in the top ten. This material consisted of CD4+ or CD8+ T cells sorted from blood, taken in a trial of the OX40 agonist ivuxolimab. The receptor set was obtained from an adult with an advanced solid tumor such as melanoma, head and neck, liver or kidney cancer. Each CDR3 is given with its conserved first and last residue. D genes are given only for firm matches. Some rows have no size entry. The others give once, few or many, or a class for an expanded clone.

CDR3aa: CASRSDRFLNYGYTF; CDR3nt: TGTGCCAGCAGATCGGACAGATTTCTTAACTATGGCTACACCTTC; d_gene: .; abundance: .; j_gene: TRBJ1-2; v_gene: TRBV6-5; len: 15
CDR3aa: CASSPAGTNRVFF; CDR3nt: TGTGCCAGCAGTCCGGCCGGGACAAATCGGGTTTTCTTT; d_gene: .; abundance: once; j_gene: TRBJ1-1; v_gene: TRBV27; len: 13
CDR3aa: CASSDPHLTGGFGYTF; CDR3nt: TGTGCCAGCAGTGACCCCCACCTGACAGGTGGCTTCGGCTACACCTTC; d_gene: .; abundance: once; j_gene: TRBJ1-2; v_gene: TRBV6-4; len: 16
CDR3aa: CASSVAGGGDNEQFF; CDR3nt: TGTGCCAGCAGTGTAGCGGGAGGGGGTGACAATGAGCAGTTCTTC; d_gene: TRBD2; abundance: once; j_gene: TRBJ2-1; v_gene: TRBV25-1; len: 15
CDR3aa: CASRKTYGYTF; CDR3nt: TGTGCCAGCAGGAAGACATATGGCTACACCTTC; d_gene: .; abundance: .; j_gene: TRBJ1-2; v_gene: TRBV28; len: 11
CDR3aa: CASSQDGVVGRDTGELFF; CDR3nt: TGTGCCAGCAGCCAAGATGGAGTCGTCGGCAGGGACACCGGGGAGCTGTTTTTT; d_gene: .; abundance: .; j_gene: TRBJ2-2; v_gene: TRBV14; len: 18
CDR3aa: CASSMDSPYEQYF; CDR3nt: TGTGCCAGCAGCATGGACAGTCCCTACGAGCAGTACTTC; d_gene: .; abundance: .; j_gene: TRBJ2-7; v_gene: TRBV11-2; len: 13
CDR3aa: CASSIVGVSGANVLTF; CDR3nt: TGTGCCAGTAGTATAGTGGGGGTATCTGGGGCCAACGTCCTGACTTTC; d_gene: .; abundance: .; j_gene: TRBJ2-6; v_gene: TRBV19; len: 16
CDR3aa: CAIRGTGELFF; CDR3nt: TGTGCCATCAGGGGCACCGGGGAGCTGTTTTTT; d_gene: .; abundance: once; j_gene: TRBJ2-2; v_gene: TRBV10-3; len: 11
CDR3aa: CAWSVQGKNTQYF; CDR3nt: TGTGCCTGGAGTGTTCAGGGGAAAAATACGCAGTATTTT; d_gene: .; abundance: .; j_gene: TRBJ2-3; v_gene: TRBV30; len: 13
CDR3aa: CASSPAAGGTVKQYF; CDR3nt: TGTGCCAGCAGCCCGGCAGCGGGAGGTACGGTTAAGCAGTACTTC; d_gene: TRBD2; abundance: .; j_gene: TRBJ2-7; v_gene: TRBV14; len: 15
CDR3aa: CASSLAGRQHEQYF; CDR3nt: TGTGCCAGCAGCTTGGCCGGAAGGCAACACGAGCAGTACTTC; d_gene: .; abundance: .; j_gene: TRBJ2-7; v_gene: TRBV5-1; len: 14
CDR3aa: CASSLSAGAPYEQYF; CDR3nt: TGTGCCAGCAGTTTATCGGCGGGAGCTCCCTACGAGCAGTACTTC; d_gene: TRBD2; abundance: .; j_gene: TRBJ2-7; v_gene: TRBV28; len: 15
CDR3aa: CASSDASSNQPQHF; CDR3nt: TGTGCCAGCAGTGATGCATCGAGCAATCAGCCCCAGCATTTT; d_gene: .; abundance: .; j_gene: TRBJ1-5; v_gene: TRBV25-1; len: 14
CDR3aa: CAISEGTSGRFYEQFF; CDR3nt: TGTGCCATCAGTGAGGGGACTAGCGGGAGGTTCTATGAGCAGTTCTTC; d_gene: TRBD2; abundance: .; j_gene: TRBJ2-1; v_gene: TRBV10-3; len: 16
CDR3aa: CASSSSPLHNSPLHF; CDR3nt: TGTGCCAGCAGCTCCTCCCCGTTGCATAATTCACCCCTCCACTTT; d_gene: .; abundance: .; j_gene: TRBJ1-6; v_gene: TRBV5-6; len: 15
CDR3aa: CASSVAGGKGRDTEAFF; CDR3nt: TGTGCCAGCAGCGTAGCAGGGGGGAAGGGGCGCGACACTGAAGCTTTCTTT; d_gene: TRBD1; abundance: .; j_gene: TRBJ1-1; v_gene: TRBV9; len: 17
CDR3aa: CASSLGRDRGHEQFF; CDR3nt: TGCGCCAGCAGCTTGGGCCGGGACAGGGGGCATGAGCAGTTCTTC; d_gene: TRBD1; abundance: .; j_gene: TRBJ2-1; v_gene: TRBV5-1; len: 15
CDR3aa: CASSSHLGQLYGYTF; CDR3nt: TGTGCCAGCAGTTCCCACCTCGGGCAACTTTATGGCTACACCTTC; d_gene: .; abundance: .; j_gene: TRBJ1-2; v_gene: TRBV27; len: 15
CDR3aa: CASSLAMGLGDNTYEQYF; CDR3nt: TGTGCCAGCAGCTTAGCGATGGGACTAGGAGATAATACCTACGAGCAGTACTTC; d_gene: TRBD2; abundance: once; j_gene: TRBJ2-7; v_gene: TRBV7-9; len: 18
CDR3aa: CASSERLAGVGETQYF; CDR3nt: TGTGCCAGCAGTGAAAGACTAGCGGGAGTGGGAGAGACCCAGTACTTC; d_gene: TRBD2; abundance: .; j_gene: TRBJ2-5; v_gene: TRBV2; len: 16
CDR3aa: CASSRDNEQFF; CDR3nt: TGCGCCAGCAGCCGAGACAATGAGCAGTTCTTC; d_gene: .; abundance: .; j_gene: TRBJ2-1; v_gene: TRBV10-1; len: 11
CDR3aa: CASSEFRSPRTAKNIQYF; CDR3nt: TGTGCCAGCAGTGAGTTCCGGTCCCCCAGGACAGCCAAAAACATTCAGTACTTC; d_gene: .; abundance: .; j_gene: TRBJ2-4; v_gene: TRBV6-1; len: 18
CDR3aa: CASSLVSGYNEQFF; CDR3nt: TGCGCCAGCAGCTTGGTTAGCGGCTACAATGAGCAGTTCTTC; d_gene: .; abundance: once; j_gene: TRBJ2-1; v_gene: TRBV5-1; len: 14
CDR3aa: CASSSVAGTDTQYF; CDR3nt: TGTGCCAGCAGTTCCGTAGCGGGAACAGATACGCAGTATTTT; d_gene: TRBD2; abundance: .; j_gene: TRBJ2-3; v_gene: TRBV27; len: 14
CDR3aa: CASSYRGVYGYTF; CDR3nt: TGTGCCAGCAGTTATAGGGGCGTTTATGGCTACACCTTC; d_gene: .; abundance: .; j_gene: TRBJ1-2; v_gene: TRBV6-5; len: 13
CDR3aa: CASSRQELMNTEAFF; CDR3nt: TGTGCCAGCAGCCGACAGGAACTGATGAACACTGAAGCTTTCTTT; d_gene: .; abundance: once; j_gene: TRBJ1-1; v_gene: TRBV5-5; len: 15
CDR3aa: CASIQLGVSNQPQHF; CDR3nt: TGTGCCAGCATCCAACTGGGGGTTAGCAATCAGCCCCAGCATTTT; d_gene: .; abundance: .; j_gene: TRBJ1-5; v_gene: TRBV6-6; len: 15
CDR3aa: CASSPPGQGMTDTQYF; CDR3nt: TGTGCCAGCTCACCGCCGGGACAGGGGATGACAGATACGCAGTATTTT; d_gene: TRBD1; abundance: .; j_gene: TRBJ2-3; v_gene: TRBV18; len: 16
CDR3aa: CASSQGTAMNTEAFF; CDR3nt: TGCGCCAGCAGCCAGGGCACGGCCATGAACACTGAAGCTTTCTTT; d_gene: .; abundance: .; j_gene: TRBJ1-1; v_gene: TRBV4-1; len: 15
CDR3aa: CASSYVGSKTQYF; CDR3nt: TGTGCCAGCAGCTATGTCGGGAGTAAGACCCAGTACTTC; d_gene: .; abundance: .; j_gene: TRBJ2-5; v_gene: TRBV7-2; len: 13